This T cell receptor (beta chain) was recorded in a study of HIV-infected patients and healthy controls. Whole blood was used without fractionation, so all unsorted peripheral T cells were included. About 550 ng RNA was reverse transcribed with alpha and beta constant-region primers. Separate chain-specific third strand synthesis with multiplexing indices produced the alpha and beta libraries. One primer pair amplified all rearrangements per chain; each cDNA got molecular barcodes. A 12-nucleotide barcode per molecule came from two concatenated random hexamers added pre-amplification. TCRdb re-called the 5' RACE reads with MiXCR, one entry per CDR3 protein. The sample carries 10,000 to 11,000 distinct CDR3 sequences, about 9.4% recorded once. Only a few counts were recorded for this clonotype. Its antigen remains unidentified. Looked up from germline, CDR1 is DFQATT and CDR2 is SNEGSKA (reference sequence). CDR3 length: 13 amino acids. V was pared by 5 bases and J by 2 bases, with 10 bases between.

Study-level results: The authors saw processing only sixteen HIV-infected individuals as a major limitation on generality.

This sequence joins TRBV20-1 and TRBJ2-1; TRBD1 might be the D (6 bases). This specimen consisted of blood, obtained before antiretroviral therapy. This TCR was sampled from an adult with HIV infection. The CDR3 loop reads CSALQGTYNEQFF. DNA for the CDR3: TGCAGTGCTTTACAGGGTACCTACAATGAGCAGTTCTTC.